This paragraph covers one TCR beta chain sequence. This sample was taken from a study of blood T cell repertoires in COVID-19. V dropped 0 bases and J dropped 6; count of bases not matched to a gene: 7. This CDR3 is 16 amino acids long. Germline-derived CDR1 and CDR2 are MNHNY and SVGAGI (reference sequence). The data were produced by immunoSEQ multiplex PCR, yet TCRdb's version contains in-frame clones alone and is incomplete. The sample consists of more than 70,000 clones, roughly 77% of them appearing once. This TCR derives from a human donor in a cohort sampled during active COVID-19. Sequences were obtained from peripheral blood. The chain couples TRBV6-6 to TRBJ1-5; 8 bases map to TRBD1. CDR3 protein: CASSYSQGALSQPQHF. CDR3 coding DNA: TGTGCCAGCAGTTACTCGCAGGGGGCGCTGAGTCAGCCCCAGCATTTT.